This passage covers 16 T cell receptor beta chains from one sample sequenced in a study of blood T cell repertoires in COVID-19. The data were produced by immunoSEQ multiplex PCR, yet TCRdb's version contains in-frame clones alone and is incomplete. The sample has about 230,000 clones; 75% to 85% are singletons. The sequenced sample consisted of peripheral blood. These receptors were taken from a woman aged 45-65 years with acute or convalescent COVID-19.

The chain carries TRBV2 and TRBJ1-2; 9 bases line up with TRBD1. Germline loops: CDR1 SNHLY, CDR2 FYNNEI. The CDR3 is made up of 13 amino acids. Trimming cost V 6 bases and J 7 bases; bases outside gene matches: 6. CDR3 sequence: CASRNRGLGGYTF. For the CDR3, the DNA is TGTGCCAGCAGAAACAGGGGGCTAGGTGGCTACACCTTC.

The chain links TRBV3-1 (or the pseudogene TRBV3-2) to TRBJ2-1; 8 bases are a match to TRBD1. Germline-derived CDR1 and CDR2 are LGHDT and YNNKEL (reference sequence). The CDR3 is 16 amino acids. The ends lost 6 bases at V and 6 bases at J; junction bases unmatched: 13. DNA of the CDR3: TGTGCCAGCAGGTCCGGACAGGGCCGGGTGGTCAATGAGCAGTTCTTC. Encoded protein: CASRSGQGRVVNEQFF.

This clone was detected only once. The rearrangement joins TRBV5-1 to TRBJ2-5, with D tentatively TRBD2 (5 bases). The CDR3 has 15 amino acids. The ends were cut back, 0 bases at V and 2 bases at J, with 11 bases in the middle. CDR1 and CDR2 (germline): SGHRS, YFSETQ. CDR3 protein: CASSLGSGGQETQYF. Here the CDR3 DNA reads TGCGCCAGCAGCTTGGGAAGCGGAGGACAAGAGACCCAGTACTTC.

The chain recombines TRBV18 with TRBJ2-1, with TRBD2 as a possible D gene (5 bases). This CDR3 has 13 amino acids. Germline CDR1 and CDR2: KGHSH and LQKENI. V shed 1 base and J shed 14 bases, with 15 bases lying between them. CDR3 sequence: CASSPQPYEGEFF. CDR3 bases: TGTGCCAGCTCACCACAGCCTTATGAGGGAGAGTTCTTC.

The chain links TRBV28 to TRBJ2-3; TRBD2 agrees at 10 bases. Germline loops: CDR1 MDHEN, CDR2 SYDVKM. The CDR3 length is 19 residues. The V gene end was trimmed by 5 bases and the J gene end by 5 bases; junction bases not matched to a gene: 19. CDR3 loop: CASSQIPLRAGGRVDTQYF. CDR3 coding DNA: TGTGCCAGCAGTCAAATCCCCTTGCGAGCGGGAGGGCGGGTAGATACGCAGTATTTT.

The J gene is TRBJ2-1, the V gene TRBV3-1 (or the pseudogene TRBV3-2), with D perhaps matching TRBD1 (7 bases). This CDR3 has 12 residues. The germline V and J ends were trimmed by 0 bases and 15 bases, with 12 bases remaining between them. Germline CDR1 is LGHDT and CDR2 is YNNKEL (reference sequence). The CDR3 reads CASSQEGGGPFF. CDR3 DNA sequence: TGTGCCAGCAGCCAAGAAGGAGGGGGCCCGTTCTTC.

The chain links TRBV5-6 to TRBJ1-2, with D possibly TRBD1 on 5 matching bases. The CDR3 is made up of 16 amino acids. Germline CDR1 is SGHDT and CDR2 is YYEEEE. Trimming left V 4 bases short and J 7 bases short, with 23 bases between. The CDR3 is CASSTPNRRSGAGYTF. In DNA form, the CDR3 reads TGTGCCAGCAGCACGCCTAACCGACGGAGCGGGGCTGGCTACACCTTC.

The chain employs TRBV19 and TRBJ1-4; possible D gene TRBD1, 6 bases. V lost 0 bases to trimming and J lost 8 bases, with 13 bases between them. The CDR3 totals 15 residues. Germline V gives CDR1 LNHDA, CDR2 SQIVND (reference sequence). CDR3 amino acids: CASSIDSAGEEKLFF. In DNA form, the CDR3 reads TGTGCCAGTAGTATAGATTCAGCAGGGGAGGAAAAACTGTTTTTT.

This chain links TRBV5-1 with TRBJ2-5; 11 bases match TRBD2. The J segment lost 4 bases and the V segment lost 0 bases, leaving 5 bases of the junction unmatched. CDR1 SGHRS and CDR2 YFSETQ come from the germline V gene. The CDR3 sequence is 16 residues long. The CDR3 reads CASSLATSGSLETQYF. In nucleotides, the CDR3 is TGCGCCAGCAGCTTGGCCACTAGCGGGAGTCTAGAGACCCAGTACTTC.

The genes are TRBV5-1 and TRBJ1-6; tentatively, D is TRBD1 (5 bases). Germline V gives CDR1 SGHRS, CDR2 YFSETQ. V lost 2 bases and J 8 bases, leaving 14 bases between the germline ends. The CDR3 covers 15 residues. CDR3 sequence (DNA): TGCGCCAGCAGCTTCGGGGGGGTTGCGGATTCACCCCTCCACTTT. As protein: CASSFGGVADSPLHF.

The CDR3 here is CASSSRRYDTGELFF. The DNA of the CDR3 is TGTGCCAGCAGCTCCCGGAGATATGACACCGGGGAGCTGTTTTTT. The chain combines TRBV11-2 with TRBJ2-2; D unclear. The CDR3 consists of 15 residues. Germline V gene sequence: CDR1 SGHAT, CDR2 FQNNGV. V was cut by 4 bases and J by 3 bases, with 12 bases left in between.

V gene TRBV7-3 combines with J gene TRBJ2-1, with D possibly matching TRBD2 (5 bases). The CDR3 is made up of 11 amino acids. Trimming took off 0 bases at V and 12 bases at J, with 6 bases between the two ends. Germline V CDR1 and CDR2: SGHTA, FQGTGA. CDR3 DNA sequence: TGTGCCAGCAGCTTAACCCGGGGGCAGTTCTTC. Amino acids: CASSLTRGQFF.

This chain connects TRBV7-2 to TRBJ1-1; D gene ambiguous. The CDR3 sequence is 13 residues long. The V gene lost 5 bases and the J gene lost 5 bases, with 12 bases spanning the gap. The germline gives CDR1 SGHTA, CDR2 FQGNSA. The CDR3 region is CASSPDTITEAFF. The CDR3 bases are TGTGCCAGCAGCCCAGATACAATTACTGAAGCTTTCTTT.

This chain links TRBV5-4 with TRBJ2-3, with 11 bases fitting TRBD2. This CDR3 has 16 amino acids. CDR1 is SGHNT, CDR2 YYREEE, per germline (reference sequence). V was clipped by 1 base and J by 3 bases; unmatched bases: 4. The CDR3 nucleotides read TGTGCCAGCAGCTTGTGGCTAGCGGGGGGTACAGATACGCAGTATTTT. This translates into CASSLWLAGGTDTQYF.

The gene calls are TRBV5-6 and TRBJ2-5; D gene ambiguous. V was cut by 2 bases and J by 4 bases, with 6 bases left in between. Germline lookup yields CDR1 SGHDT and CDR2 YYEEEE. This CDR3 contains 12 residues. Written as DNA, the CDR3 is TGTGCCAGCAGCTTAGACTTAGAGACCCAGTACTTC. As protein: CASSLDLETQYF.

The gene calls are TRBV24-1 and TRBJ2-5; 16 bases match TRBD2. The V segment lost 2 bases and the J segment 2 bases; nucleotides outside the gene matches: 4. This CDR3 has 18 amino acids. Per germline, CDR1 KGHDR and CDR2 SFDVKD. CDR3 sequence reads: CATSDSGTSGRVQETQYF. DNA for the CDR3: TGTGCCACCAGTGATTCCGGGACTAGCGGGAGGGTACAAGAGACCCAGTACTTC.